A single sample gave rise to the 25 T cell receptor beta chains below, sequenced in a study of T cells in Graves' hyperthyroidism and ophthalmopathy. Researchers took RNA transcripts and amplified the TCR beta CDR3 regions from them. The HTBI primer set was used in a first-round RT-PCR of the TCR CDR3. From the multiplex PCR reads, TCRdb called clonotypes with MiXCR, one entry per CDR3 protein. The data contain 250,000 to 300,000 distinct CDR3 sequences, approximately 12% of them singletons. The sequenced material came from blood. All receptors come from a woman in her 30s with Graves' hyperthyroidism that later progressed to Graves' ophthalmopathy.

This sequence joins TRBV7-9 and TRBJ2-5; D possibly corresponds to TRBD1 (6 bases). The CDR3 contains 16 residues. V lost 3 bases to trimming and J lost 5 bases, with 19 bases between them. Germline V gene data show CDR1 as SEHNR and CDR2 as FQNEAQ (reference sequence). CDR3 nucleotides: TGTGCCAGCAGCTTGGGGGCCGCCGGCAGGGCTGAGACCCAGTACTTC. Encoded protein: CASSLGAAGRAETQYF.

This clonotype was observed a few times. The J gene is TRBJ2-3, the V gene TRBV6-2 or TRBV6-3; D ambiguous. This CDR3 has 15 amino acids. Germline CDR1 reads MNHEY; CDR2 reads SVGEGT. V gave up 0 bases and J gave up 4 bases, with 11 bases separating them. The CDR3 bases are TGTGCCAGCAGTTACTCGATTGGGGATGCAGATACGCAGTATTTT. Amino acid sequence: CASSYSIGDADTQYF.

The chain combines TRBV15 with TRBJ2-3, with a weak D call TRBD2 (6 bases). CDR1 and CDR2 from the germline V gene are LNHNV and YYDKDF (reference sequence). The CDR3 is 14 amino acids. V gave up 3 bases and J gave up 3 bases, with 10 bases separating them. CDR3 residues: CATSRGGATDTQYF. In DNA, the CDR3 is TGTGCCACCAGCAGGGGGGGTGCGACAGATACGCAGTATTTT.

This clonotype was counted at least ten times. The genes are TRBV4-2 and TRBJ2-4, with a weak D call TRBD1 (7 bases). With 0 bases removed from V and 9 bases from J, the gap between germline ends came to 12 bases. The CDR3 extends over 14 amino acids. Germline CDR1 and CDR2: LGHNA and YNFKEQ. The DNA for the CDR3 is TGTGCCAGCAGCCAAGATACGCGGGACAGCATTCAGTACTTC. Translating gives CASSQDTRDSIQYF.

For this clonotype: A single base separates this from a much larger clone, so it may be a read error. The CDR3 DNA reads as TGTGCCAGCAGTTATGGGCAGCGGGTAATGAACACTGAAGCTTTCTTT. Translating gives CASSYGQRVMNTEAFF. The rearrangement uses TRBV6-9 and TRBJ1-1; unclear D gene. This CDR3 is built from 16 residues. Germline V gene data show CDR1 as MNHGY and CDR2 as SVAAGI. V gave up 2 bases and J gave up 0 bases, with 13 bases separating them.

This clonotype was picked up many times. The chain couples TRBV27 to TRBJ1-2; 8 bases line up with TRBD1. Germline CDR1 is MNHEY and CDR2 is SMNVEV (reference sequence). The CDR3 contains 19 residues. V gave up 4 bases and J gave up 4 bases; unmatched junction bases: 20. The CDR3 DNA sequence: TGTGCCAGCAGTTCCCTCTTAACAGGGGGTGCGAGGGGGTCCTATGGCTACACCTTC. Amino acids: CASSSLLTGGARGSYGYTF.

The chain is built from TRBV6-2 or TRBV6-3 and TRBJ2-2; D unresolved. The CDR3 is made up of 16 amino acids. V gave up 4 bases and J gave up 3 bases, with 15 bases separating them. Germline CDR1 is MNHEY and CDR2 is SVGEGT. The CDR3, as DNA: TGTGCCAGCAGTTCAAGCAGGACGGATTACACCGGGGAGCTGTTTTTT. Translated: CASSSSRTDYTGELFF.

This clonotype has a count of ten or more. The CDR3 sequence: CSARDVMRTSGRPNQETQYF. For the CDR3, the DNA is TGCAGTGCTAGAGATGTGATGAGAACTAGCGGGAGGCCTAACCAAGAGACCCAGTACTTC. The J gene is TRBJ2-5, the V gene TRBV20-1; TRBD2 aligns across 12 bases. CDR1 is DFQATT and CDR2 is SNEGSKA in the germline V gene (reference sequence). CDR3 length equals 20 residues. Trimming cost V 0 bases and J 0 bases; bases outside gene matches: 14.

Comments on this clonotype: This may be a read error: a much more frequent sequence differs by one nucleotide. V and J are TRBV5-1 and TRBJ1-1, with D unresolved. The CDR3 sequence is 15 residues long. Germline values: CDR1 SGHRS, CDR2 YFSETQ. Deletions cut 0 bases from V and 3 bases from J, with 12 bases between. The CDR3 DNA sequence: TGCGCCAGCAGCTTGGAGGACCCTCCGGACACTGAAGCTTTCTTT. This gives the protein CASSLEDPPDTEAFF. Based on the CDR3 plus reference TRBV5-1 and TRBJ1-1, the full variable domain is KAGVTQTPRYLIKTRGQQVTLSCSPISGHRSVSWYQQTPGQGLQFLFEYFSETQRNKGNFPGRFSGRQFSNSRSEMNVSTLELGDSALYLCASSLEDPPDTEAFFGQGTRLTVV.

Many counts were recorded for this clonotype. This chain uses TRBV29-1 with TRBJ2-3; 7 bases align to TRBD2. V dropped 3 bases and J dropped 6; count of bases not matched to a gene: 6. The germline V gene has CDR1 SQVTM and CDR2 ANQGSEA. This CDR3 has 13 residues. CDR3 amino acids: CSVEGGRADTQYF. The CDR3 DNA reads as TGCAGCGTTGAGGGGGGGAGGGCCGATACGCAGTATTTT.

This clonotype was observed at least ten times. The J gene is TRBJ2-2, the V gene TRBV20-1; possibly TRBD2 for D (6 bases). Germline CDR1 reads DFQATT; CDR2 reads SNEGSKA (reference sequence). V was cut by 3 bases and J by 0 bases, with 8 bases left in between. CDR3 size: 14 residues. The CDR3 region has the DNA TGCAGTGCTAGTACTAGCTCGAACACCGGGGAGCTGTTTTTT. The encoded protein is CSASTSSNTGELFF.

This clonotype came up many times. The CDR3 reads CSAGRGLAGGPNTGELFF. As DNA, the CDR3 is TGCAGTGCCGGAAGGGGGCTAGCGGGAGGGCCGAACACCGGGGAGCTGTTTTTT. The V call is TRBV20-1, the J call TRBJ2-2, with 12 bases that match TRBD2. This CDR3 has 18 residues. V lost 6 bases, J lost 0 bases, and 11 bases stayed unmatched. Germline V gene sequence: CDR1 DFQATT, CDR2 SNEGSKA (reference sequence).

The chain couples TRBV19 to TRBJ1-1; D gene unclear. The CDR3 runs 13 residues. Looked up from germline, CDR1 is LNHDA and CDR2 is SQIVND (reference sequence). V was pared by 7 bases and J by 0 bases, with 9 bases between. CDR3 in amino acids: CASNGQVNTEAFF. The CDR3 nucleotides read TGTGCCAGTAACGGGCAGGTGAACACTGAAGCTTTCTTT.

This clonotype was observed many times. In nucleotides, the CDR3 is TGTGCCAGCTCAACGGACAGAGGAGCTGGAAACACCATATATTTT. Translated, it gives CASSTDRGAGNTIYF. The chain recombines TRBV18 with TRBJ1-3, with D possibly TRBD1 on 6 matching bases. Trimming stripped 5 bases from V and 2 bases from J, with 13 bases between. The CDR3 sequence is 15 residues long. The germline V gene encodes CDR1 KGHSH and CDR2 LQKENI.

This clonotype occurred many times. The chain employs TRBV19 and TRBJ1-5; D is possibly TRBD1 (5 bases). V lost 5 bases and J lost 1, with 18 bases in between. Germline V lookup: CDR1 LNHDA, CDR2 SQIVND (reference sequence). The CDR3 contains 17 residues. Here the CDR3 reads CASSATSGTASNQPQHF. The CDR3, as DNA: TGTGCCAGTAGTGCCACCTCCGGGACGGCCAGCAATCAGCCCCAGCATTTT.

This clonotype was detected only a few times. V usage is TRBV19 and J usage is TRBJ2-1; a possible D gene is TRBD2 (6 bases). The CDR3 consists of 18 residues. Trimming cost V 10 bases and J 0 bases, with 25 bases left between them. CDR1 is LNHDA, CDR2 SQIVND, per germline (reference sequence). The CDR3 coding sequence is TGTGCCACCAGGGAGGTTAGCGGAAGCAAAACCTCCTACAATGAGCAGTTCTTC. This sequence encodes CATREVSGSKTSYNEQFF.

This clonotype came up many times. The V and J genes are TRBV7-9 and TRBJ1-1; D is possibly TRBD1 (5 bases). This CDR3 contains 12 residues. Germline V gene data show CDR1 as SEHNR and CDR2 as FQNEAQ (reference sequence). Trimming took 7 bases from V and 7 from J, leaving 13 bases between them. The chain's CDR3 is CASIQGANEAFF. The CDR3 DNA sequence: TGTGCCAGCATCCAAGGGGCGAATGAAGCTTTCTTT.

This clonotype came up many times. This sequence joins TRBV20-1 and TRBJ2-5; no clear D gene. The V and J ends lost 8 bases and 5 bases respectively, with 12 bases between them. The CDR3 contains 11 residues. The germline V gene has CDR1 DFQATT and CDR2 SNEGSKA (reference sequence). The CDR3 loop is CSPILTETQYF. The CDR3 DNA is TGCAGTCCGATATTAACGGAGACCCAGTACTTC.

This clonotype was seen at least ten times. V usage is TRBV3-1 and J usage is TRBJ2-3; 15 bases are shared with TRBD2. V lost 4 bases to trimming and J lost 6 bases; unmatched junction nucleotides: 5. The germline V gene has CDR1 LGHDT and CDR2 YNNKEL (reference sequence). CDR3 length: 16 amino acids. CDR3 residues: CASSRGLAGGRDTQYF. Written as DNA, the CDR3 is TGTGCCAGCAGCCGCGGACTAGCGGGAGGGCGGGATACGCAGTATTTT.

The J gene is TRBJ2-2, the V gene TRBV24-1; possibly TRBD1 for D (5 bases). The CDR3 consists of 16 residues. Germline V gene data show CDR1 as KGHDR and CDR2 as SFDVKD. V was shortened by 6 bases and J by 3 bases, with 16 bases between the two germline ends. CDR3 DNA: TGTGCCACCAGTACTACCAGGGAAGTATACACCGGGGAGCTGTTTTTT. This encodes CATSTTREVYTGELFF.

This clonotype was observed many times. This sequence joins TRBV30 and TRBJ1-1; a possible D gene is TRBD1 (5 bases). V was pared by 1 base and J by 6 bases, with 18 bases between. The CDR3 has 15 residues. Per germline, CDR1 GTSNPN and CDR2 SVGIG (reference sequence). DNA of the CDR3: TGTGCCTGGAGTGACAGGATTTATTTACCCGCTGAAGCTTTCTTT. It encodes CAWSDRIYLPAEAFF.

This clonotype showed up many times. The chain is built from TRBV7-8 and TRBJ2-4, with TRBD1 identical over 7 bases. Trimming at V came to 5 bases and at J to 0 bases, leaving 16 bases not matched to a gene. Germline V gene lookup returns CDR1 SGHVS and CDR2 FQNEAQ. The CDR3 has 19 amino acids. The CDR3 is CASSQGDGQTNIAKNIQYF. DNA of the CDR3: TGTGCCAGCAGCCAGGGGGACGGGCAAACGAATATAGCCAAAAACATTCAGTACTTC. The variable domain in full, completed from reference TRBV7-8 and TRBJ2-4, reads GAGVSQSPRYKVAKRGQDVALRCDPISGHVSLFWYQQALGQGPEFLTYFQNEAQLDKSGLPSDRFFAERPEGSVSTLKIQRTQQEDSAVYLCASSQGDGQTNIAKNIQYFGAGTRLSVL.

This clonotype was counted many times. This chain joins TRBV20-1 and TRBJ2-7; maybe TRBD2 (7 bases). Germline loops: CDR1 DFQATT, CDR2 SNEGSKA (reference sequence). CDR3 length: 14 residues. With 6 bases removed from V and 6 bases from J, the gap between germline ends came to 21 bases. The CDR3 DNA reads TGCAGTGCCAAAAGCGGGACCAGGGGCGGCGAGCAGTACTTC. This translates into CSAKSGTRGGEQYF.

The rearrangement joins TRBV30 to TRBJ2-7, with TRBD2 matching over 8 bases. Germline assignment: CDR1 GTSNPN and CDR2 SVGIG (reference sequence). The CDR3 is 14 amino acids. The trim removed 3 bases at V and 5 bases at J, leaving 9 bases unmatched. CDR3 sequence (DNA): TGTGCCTGGAGGGGCCACCGACTAGCGAACGAGCAGTACTTC. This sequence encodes CAWRGHRLANEQYF.

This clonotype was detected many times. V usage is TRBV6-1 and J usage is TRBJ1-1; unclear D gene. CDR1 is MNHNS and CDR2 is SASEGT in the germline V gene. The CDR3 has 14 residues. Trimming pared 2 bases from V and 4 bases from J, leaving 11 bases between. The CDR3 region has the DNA TGTGCCAGCAGTGAACCTACATTATTCACTGAAGCTTTCTTT. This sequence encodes CASSEPTLFTEAFF.